This T cell receptor beta chain was profiled in a study of Ad26.COV2.S vaccination and SARS-CoV-2 variants. Study overall: Recipients of Ad26.COV2.S got it intramuscularly, once or twice 56 days apart. Findings and limits, study-wide: Measurements of TCR breadth and depth may have given underestimates of the total T cell responses. Non-spike TCR breadth was similar in vaccine and placebo recipients.

Comment on this clone: Its antigen remains unknown.

Using immunoSEQ multiplex PCR, the repertoire was profiled, and TCRdb retains in-frame clones only, with some absent. The sample has about 350,000 clones; roughly 91% are singletons. As to treatment: roughly 19 received Ad26.COV2.S at low or high dose, single or two shots; a few received placebo; per-sample allocation not given. The investigators took samples on day 63 after the first vaccine or placebo injection. Participants' vaccine, an Ad26 vector, delivered Wuhan-strain SARS-CoV-2 spike. This TCR was recovered from a person aged 18-65 years who received the Ad26.COV2.S COVID-19 vaccine or a placebo. The sequenced sample was peripheral blood, obtained in a trial of Ad26.COV2.S vaccine versus placebo.

CDR3 bases: TGCGCCAGCAGCTTGAGCAGAACCCGCTACAATGAGCAGTTCTTC. Its translation is CASSLSRTRYNEQFF. This sequence joins TRBV5-1 and TRBJ2-1, with D uncertain. CDR3 length equals 15 residues. Per the germline V gene, CDR1 is SGHRS and CDR2 is YFSETQ. The ends were cut back, 1 base at V and 3 bases at J, with 11 bases in the middle.